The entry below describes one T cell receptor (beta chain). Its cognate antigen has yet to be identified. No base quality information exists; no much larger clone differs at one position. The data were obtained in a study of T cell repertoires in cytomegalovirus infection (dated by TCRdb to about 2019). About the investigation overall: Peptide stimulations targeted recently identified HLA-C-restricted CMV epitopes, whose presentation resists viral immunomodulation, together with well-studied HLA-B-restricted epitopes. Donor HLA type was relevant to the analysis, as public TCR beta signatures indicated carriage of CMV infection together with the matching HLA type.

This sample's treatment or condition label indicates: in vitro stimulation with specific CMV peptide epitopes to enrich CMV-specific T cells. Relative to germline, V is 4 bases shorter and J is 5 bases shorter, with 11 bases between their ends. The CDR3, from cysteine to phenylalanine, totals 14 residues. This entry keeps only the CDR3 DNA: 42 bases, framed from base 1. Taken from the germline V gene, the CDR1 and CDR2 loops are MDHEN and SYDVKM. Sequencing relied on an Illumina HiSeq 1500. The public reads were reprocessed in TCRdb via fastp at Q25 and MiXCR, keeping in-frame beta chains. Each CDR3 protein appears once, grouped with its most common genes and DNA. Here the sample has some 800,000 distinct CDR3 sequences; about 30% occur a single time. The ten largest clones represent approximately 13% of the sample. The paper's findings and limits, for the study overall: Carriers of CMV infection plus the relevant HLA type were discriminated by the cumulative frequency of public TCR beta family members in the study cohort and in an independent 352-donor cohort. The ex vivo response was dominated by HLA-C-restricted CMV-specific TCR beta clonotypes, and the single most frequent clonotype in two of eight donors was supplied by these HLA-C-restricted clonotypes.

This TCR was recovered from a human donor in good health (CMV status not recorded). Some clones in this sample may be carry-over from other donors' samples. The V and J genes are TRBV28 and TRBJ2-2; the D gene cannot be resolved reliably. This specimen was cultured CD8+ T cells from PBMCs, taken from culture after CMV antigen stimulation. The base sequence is TGTGCCAGCAGTTCAGCAAGAAGGACCGGGGAGCTGTTTTTT. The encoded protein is CASSSARRTGELFF.